These 8 T cell receptor beta chains were all obtained from the same sample, sequenced in a study of cytomegalovirus exposure and HLA in healthy donors (dated by TCRdb to about 2017). Library preparation employed the immunoSEQ multiplex PCR assay. The multiplex PCR relied on a mix of 60 forward primers for TCR Vbeta segments and 13 reverse primers for TCR Jbeta segments. TCRdb obtained this table from immuneACCESS and retained in-frame rearrangements with V and J assigned. These tables miss some clones; where compared with another copy, unresolved V genes account for less than half of the shortfall, and the remainder is unexplained. Counted in this sample were some 110,000 clones; about four fifths of them appeared once. The leading ten clones occupy around 4% of the sample. The sample consisted of PBMCs. Receptors were obtained from a man aged 40-50 years in good health and CMV-seronegative.

This sequence joins TRBV6-5 and TRBJ1-6, with D possibly matching TRBD1 (5 bases). CDR1 is MNHEY, CDR2 SVGAGI, per germline. V lost 8 bases, J lost 9 bases, and 11 bases lay in between. CDR3 size: 12 residues. DNA of the CDR3: TGTGCCAGCGGGGGGGGGATTTCACCCCTCCACTTT. Protein sequence: CASGGGISPLHF.

The chain is built from TRBV6-1 and TRBJ1-1; a weak D match, TRBD1 (6 bases). V lost 2 bases to trimming and J lost 0 bases, with 13 bases between them. Germline values: CDR1 MNHNS, CDR2 SASEGT. The CDR3 has 16 residues. CDR3 sequence: CASSEIGTSMNTEAFF. DNA of the CDR3: TGTGCCAGCAGTGAAATCGGGACAAGTATGAACACTGAAGCTTTCTTT.

The CDR3 protein is CASSTGQADLNTEAFF. CDR3 DNA: TGTGCCAGCAGCACTGGACAGGCGGATTTGAACACTGAAGCTTTCTTT. The chain carries TRBV7-6 and TRBJ1-1; 7 nucleotides match TRBD1. The V gene end was trimmed by 5 bases and the J gene end by 0 bases; junction bases not matched to a gene: 9. Germline V lookup: CDR1 SGHVS, CDR2 FNYEAQ. This CDR3 has 16 residues.

CDR3 loop: CASSPLVRDNSPLHF. CDR3 bases: TGTGCCAGCAGCCCGCTCGTGAGAGATAATTCACCCCTCCACTTT. The V call is TRBV5-6, the J call TRBJ1-6; no reliable D call. The CDR3 length is 15 residues. Per germline, CDR1 SGHDT and CDR2 YYEEEE. The V end was cut by 4 bases, the J end by 5 bases, with 13 bases between.

This clone was found a few times. The CDR3 region is CASSLSGASEQFF. The CDR3 region has the DNA TGTGCCAGCAGTTTATCAGGGGCCAGTGAGCAGTTCTTC. The chain carries TRBV27 and TRBJ2-1; TRBD1 is a possible D gene (5 bases). The CDR3 consists of 13 residues. The germline V gene has CDR1 MNHEY and CDR2 SMNVEV (reference sequence). V gave up 0 bases and J gave up 9 bases, with 9 bases separating them.

The J gene is TRBJ2-1, the V gene TRBV11-2; 9 bases fit TRBD1. The CDR3 sequence is 18 residues long. Germline V CDR1 and CDR2: SGHAT, FQNNGV. V lost 2 bases and J lost 5; bases outside the gene matches: 13. The CDR3, as DNA: TGTGCCAGCAGCTTACAACCCCCAACAGGGGGCATCCACAATGAGCAGTTCTTC. Translated, it gives CASSLQPPTGGIHNEQFF.

This chain joins TRBV29-1 and TRBJ1-1; no clear D gene. Trimming cost V 2 bases and J 4 bases, with 8 bases left between them. Germline V gives CDR1 SQVTM, CDR2 ANQGSEA. The CDR3 consists of 12 residues. The CDR3 coding sequence is TGCAGCGTTGAACGTTATAGCACTGAAGCTTTCTTT. Protein: CSVERYSTEAFF.

The chain uses TRBV7-8 and TRBJ1-5, with TRBD1 matching over 10 bases. The CDR3 covers 17 residues. V shed 5 bases, J shed 3 bases, and the junction held 10 bases outside the gene matches. Germline CDR1 reads SGHVS; CDR2 reads FQNEAQ. In DNA, the CDR3 is TGTGCCAGCAGCGCGAGACAGGGGGCGAACCCCAATCAGCCCCAGCATTTT. Translation gives CASSARQGANPNQPQHF.